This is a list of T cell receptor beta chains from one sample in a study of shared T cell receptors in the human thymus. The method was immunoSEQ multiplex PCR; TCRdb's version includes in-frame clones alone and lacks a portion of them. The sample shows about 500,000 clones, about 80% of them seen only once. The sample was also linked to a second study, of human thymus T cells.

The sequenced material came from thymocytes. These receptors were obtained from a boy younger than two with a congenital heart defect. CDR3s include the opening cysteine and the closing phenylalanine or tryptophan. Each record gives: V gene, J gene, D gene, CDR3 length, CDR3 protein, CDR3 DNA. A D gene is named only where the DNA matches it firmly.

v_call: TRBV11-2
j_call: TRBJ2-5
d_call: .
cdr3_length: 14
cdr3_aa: CASSGKAVEETQYF
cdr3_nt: TGTGCCAGCAGCGGGAAAGCGGTCGAAGAGACCCAGTACTTC

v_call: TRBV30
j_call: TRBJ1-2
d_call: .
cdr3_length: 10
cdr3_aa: CAWQGYGYTF
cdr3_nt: TGTGCCTGGCAGGGCTATGGCTACACCTTC

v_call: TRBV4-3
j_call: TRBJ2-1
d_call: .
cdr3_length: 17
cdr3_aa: CASSQAYGAGEGNEQFF
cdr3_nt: TGCGCCAGCAGCCAAGCGTACGGGGCAGGGGAGGGTAATGAGCAGTTCTTC

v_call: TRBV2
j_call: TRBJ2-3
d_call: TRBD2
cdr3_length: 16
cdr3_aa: CASSGGTSTSTDTQYF
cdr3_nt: TGTGCCAGCAGCGGCGGGACTAGCACTAGCACAGATACGCAGTATTTT

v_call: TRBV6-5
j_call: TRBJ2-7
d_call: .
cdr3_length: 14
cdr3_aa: CASGKYGGSHEQYF
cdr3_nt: TGTGCCAGCGGAAAATATGGAGGCTCACACGAGCAGTACTTC

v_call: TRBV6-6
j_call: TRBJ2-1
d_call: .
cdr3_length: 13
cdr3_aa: CASSFSPYNEQFF
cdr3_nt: TGTGCCAGCTCGTTTAGCCCCTACAATGAGCAGTTCTTC

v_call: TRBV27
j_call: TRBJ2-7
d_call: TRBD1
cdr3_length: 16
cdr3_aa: CASRGAGTVGFYEQYF
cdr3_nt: TGTGCCAGCAGGGGAGCCGGGACAGTTGGTTTCTACGAGCAGTACTTC

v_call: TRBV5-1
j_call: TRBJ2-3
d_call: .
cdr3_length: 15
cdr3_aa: CASSLPQGSPDTQYF
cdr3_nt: TGCGCCAGCAGCTTGCCACAGGGATCTCCAGATACGCAGTATTTT

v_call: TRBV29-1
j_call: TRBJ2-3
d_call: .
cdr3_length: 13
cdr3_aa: CSPERVPTDTQYF
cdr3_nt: TGCAGCCCCGAAAGAGTTCCCACAGATACGCAGTATTTT

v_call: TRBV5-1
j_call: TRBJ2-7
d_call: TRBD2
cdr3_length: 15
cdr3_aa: CASSLGLAPHYEQYF
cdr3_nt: TGCGCCAGCAGCTTGGGACTAGCGCCCCACTACGAGCAGTACTTC

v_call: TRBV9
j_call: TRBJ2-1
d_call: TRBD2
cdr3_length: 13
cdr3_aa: CASSGEGGGRAVF
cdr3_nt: TGTGCCAGCAGCGGCGAGGGGGGCGGGAGGGCGGTCTTC

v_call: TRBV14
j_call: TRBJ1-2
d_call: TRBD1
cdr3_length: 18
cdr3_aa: CASSQTVLSGQGPHGYTF
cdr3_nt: TGTGCCAGCAGCCAGACAGTCCTATCGGGACAGGGACCCCATGGCTACACCTTC